The present entry profiles one T cell receptor (beta chain) with its context. Its specificity is not known. Repertoires were generated with immunoSEQ multiplex PCR, while TCRdb's copy carries only in-frame clones and drops some. The table includes about half a million clones, roughly nine tenths detected once. The sample originates from a study of Ad26.COV2.S vaccination and SARS-CoV-2 variants. Study at large: Sample donor was a member of the COV1001 Ad26.COV2.S trial arm. Once, or twice with 56 days between doses, Ad26.COV2.S was given intramuscularly. Whole-study findings and limits: The study found similar non-spike TCR breadth in vaccine and placebo recipients.

Germline assignment: CDR1 KGHSH and CDR2 LQKENI. This CDR3 is built from 14 residues. The V gene lost 1 base and the J gene lost 2 bases, with 8 bases spanning the gap. Treatment of the sample: about 20 received Ad26.COV2.S at low or high dose, single or two shots; a few received placebo; per-sample allocation not given. Sampling took place 63 days after the first vaccine or placebo injection. Donor was an adult aged 18-55 years in Boston. This material consisted of peripheral blood, taken in a trial of Ad26.COV2.S vaccine versus placebo. The V call is TRBV18, the J call TRBJ2-5; unclear D gene. The TCR comes from a person aged 18-60 years who received the Ad26.COV2.S COVID-19 vaccine or a placebo. The CDR3 protein is CASSPQGLQETQYF. The CDR3 coding sequence is TGTGCCAGCTCACCACAGGGCCTTCAAGAGACCCAGTACTTC.